These 9 T cell receptor beta chains were sequenced from one sample in a study of blood T cells in healthy people across ages. Alongside a J-beta primer mix, a sample-barcoded 5' primer served in a second PCR lasting about 7 to 12 cycles. TCRdb analysed the 5' RACE reads with MiXCR anew, one entry per CDR3 protein. The top ten clones hold less than 20% of a sample with roughly 700,000 distinct CDR3 sequences, approximately 29% of them seen once. Sequencing was performed on blood. The receptors were sampled from a woman older than 75 in good health.

The J gene is TRBJ1-2, the V gene TRBV20-1; D call uncertain. Germline V gene sequence: CDR1 DFQATT, CDR2 SNEGSKA (reference sequence). The CDR3 runs to 13 residues. V was shortened by 5 bases and J by 1 base, with 11 bases between the two germline ends. The CDR3 reads CSAPRRGNYGYTF. In nucleotides, the CDR3 is TGCAGTGCTCCGAGGCGGGGTAACTATGGCTACACCTTC.

In this sample, this clonotype turned up many times. CDR3 coding DNA: TGCAGTGCCACCCGGACAGGGGGAAGTCAGCCCCAGCATTTT. Its translation: CSATRTGGSQPQHF. The rearrangement links TRBV20-1 to TRBJ1-5, with 10 bases fitting TRBD1. Trimming cost V 6 bases and J 6 bases; bases outside gene matches: 8. Germline V gene data show CDR1 as DFQATT and CDR2 as SNEGSKA (reference sequence). The CDR3 runs to 14 residues.

In its sample, this clonotype was seen many times. The CDR3 protein is CASSEGTGGAYEQYF. The CDR3 DNA sequence: TGTGCCAGCAGCGAAGGGACAGGGGGGGCCTACGAGCAGTACTTC. The chain links TRBV3-1 to TRBJ2-7, with TRBD1 matching 11 bases. Germline CDR1 LGHDT, CDR2 YNNKEL (reference sequence). V lost 5 bases and J lost 2; bases outside the gene matches: 5. There are 15 residues in the CDR3.

This clonotype was picked up many times. V is TRBV11-2 and J is TRBJ2-3, with D possibly TRBD1 on 6 matching bases. The V end lost 2 bases, the J end lost 6 bases, and 12 bases lay between the germline ends. The germline gives CDR1 SGHAT, CDR2 FQNNGV. This CDR3 contains 14 residues. In DNA, the CDR3 is TGTGCCAGCAGCTTAAGGGGGAAAGAGGATACGCAGTATTTT. This encodes CASSLRGKEDTQYF.

A word on this clonotype: A much more abundant neighbour one base away suggests this may be a read error. The chain joins TRBV9 to TRBJ2-3; tentatively, D is TRBD1 or TRBD2 (5 bases each). Germline V gene sequence: CDR1 SGDLS, CDR2 YYNGEE. The CDR3 is made up of 15 amino acids. V was trimmed by 3 bases and J by 6 bases, leaving 17 bases between them. The DNA of the CDR3 is TGTGCCAGCAGCGGAGGGGCTACCCAAACCGATACGCAGTATTTT. The encoded protein is CASSGGATQTDTQYF.

V usage is TRBV7-6 and J usage is TRBJ2-7; 9 nucleotides align to TRBD2. The CDR3 is made up of 16 amino acids. The junction had 10 bases not matched to a gene; V was cut back by 1 base and J by 6 bases. Looked up from germline, CDR1 is SGHVS and CDR2 is FNYEAQ. CDR3 protein: CASSLGVAGESREQYF. Written as DNA, the CDR3 is TGTGCCAGCAGCTTAGGGGTAGCGGGGGAGTCTCGCGAGCAGTACTTC.

This clonotype was observed at least ten times. V and J are TRBV20-1 and TRBJ2-1; TRBD2 might be the D (7 bases). V gave up 3 bases and J gave up 5 bases, with 29 bases separating them. This CDR3 spans 19 amino acids. Per the germline V gene, CDR1 is DFQATT and CDR2 is SNEGSKA (reference sequence). The CDR3 loop reads CSASRLFPQVGEGDNEQFF. The CDR3, as DNA: TGCAGTGCTAGTCGATTATTCCCTCAGGTGGGGGAGGGGGACAATGAGCAGTTCTTC.

In regard to this clonotype: At one of its ends the junction is not consistent with the germline gene, which may arise from a read error. The CDR3 loop is CASSQDQGKLMNTEPFF. The DNA for the CDR3 is TGTGCCAGCAGCCAAGATCAGGGGAAACTCATGAACACTGAACCTTTCTTT. The V gene is TRBV4-2, the J gene TRBJ1-1; D is perhaps TRBD1 (6 bases). The CDR3 has 17 residues. Looked up from germline, CDR1 is LGHNA and CDR2 is YNFKEQ.

This clonotype was detected ten times or more. The chain is built from TRBV7-3 and TRBJ2-1; no firm D call. The CDR3 spans 14 residues. CDR1 and CDR2 from the germline V gene are SGHTA and FQGTGA. V was clipped by 3 bases and J by 1 base, with 7 bases between them. DNA for the CDR3: TGTGCCAGCAGCTTTATGTCGTCCTACAATGAGCAGTTCTTC. Its protein is CASSFMSSYNEQFF.